This TCR beta chain comes out of a study of blood T cells in healthy people across ages. The second PCR ran about 6 to 11 cycles with a sample-barcoded 5' primer and J-beta primers. TCRdb re-called the 5' RACE reads with MiXCR, one entry per CDR3 protein. The table lists 1.5 million to 2 million distinct CDR3 sequences, 49% of them singletons, with about 2.1% in the top ten. V lost 2 bases, J lost 2 bases, and 11 bases lay in between. The CDR3 contains 15 residues. Looked up from germline, CDR1 is MNHNY and CDR2 is SVGAGI (reference sequence). This chain uses TRBV6-6 with TRBJ2-3; D is unresolved. The sequenced sample was blood. The receptor comes from a middle-aged woman in good health. This CDR3 is CASSYLVAITDTQYF. In DNA, the CDR3 is TGTGCCAGCAGTTACCTAGTAGCTATCACAGATACGCAGTATTTT.